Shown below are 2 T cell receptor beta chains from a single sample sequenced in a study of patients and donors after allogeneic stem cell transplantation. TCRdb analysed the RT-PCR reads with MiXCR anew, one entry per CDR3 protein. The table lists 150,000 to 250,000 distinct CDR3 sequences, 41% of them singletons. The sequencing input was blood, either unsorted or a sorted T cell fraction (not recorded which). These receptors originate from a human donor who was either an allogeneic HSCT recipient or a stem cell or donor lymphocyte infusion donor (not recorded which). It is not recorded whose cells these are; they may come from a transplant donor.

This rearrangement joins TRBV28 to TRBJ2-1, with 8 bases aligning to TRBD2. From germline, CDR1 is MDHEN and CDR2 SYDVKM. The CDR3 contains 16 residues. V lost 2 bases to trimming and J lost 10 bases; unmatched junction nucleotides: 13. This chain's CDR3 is CASSLGGTRPFGEQFF. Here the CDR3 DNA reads TGTGCCAGCAGTTTAGGGGGGACTAGACCCTTCGGAGAGCAGTTCTTC.

CDR3 DNA sequence: TGTGCCAGCAGCTTAGTACAGGGATCAGGGGAGACCCAGTACTTC. Residues: CASSLVQGSGETQYF. The gene calls are TRBV7-2 and TRBJ2-5, with D maybe TRBD1 (6 bases). This CDR3 spans 15 amino acids. The germline V gene has CDR1 SGHTA and CDR2 FQGNSA. Trimming pared 1 base from V and 5 bases from J, leaving 14 bases between. Drawing the rest from reference TRBV7-2 and TRBJ2-5, the complete variable domain is GAGVSQSPSNKVTEKGKDVELRCDPISGHTALYWYRQSLGQGLEFLIYFQGNSAPDKSGLPSDRFSAERTGGSVSTLTIQRTQQEDSAVYLCASSLVQGSGETQYFGPGTRLLVL.